The text below deals with one T cell receptor beta chain. The target antigen is unknown. The source of the sample is a study of OX40 agonist ivuxolimab in advanced cancers. Study context: With a range of about 20 to 79, age averaged about 58 years, and nearly 85% were male. Notes on the study in general: Still undetermined is the antigen specificity of the expanded peripheral T cells.

The table came from immunoSEQ multiplex PCR; TCRdb's copy has only in-frame clones and leaves some out. The top ten clones hold about 7.8% of a sample with more than 45,000 clones, almost 90% of them seen once. Germline CDR1 ENHRY, CDR2 SYGVKD. This CDR3 comprises 15 residues. Trimming cost V 6 bases and J 1 base; bases outside gene matches: 7. The TCR originated in an adult with an advanced solid tumor such as melanoma, head and neck, liver or kidney cancer. Specimen: CD4+ or CD8+ T cells sorted from blood, collected in a trial of the OX40 agonist ivuxolimab. J is TRBJ1-1 and V is TRBV10-3; 8 bases are a match to TRBD1. The CDR3 sequence: CAISPRTGRNTEAFF. The CDR3 bases are TGTGCCATCAGCCCCCGGACAGGGAGGAACACTGAAGCTTTCTTT.